This T cell receptor (beta chain) was recovered during a study of monozygotic twins with inflammatory bowel disease. CDR1 is LGHDT, CDR2 YNNKEL, per germline (reference sequence). The CDR3 consists of 17 residues. For every sample, eight separate reactions were used to make cDNA. Each UMI, carrying a 6-nucleotide sample barcode, came from template switching. Reanalyzing the 5' RACE reads, TCRdb keeps one entry per CDR3 protein, without DNA. The data include approximately 400,000 distinct CDR3 sequences; the top ten clones carry 2.4%. This clonotype was obtained from a human donor with ulcerative colitis or Crohn's disease, or a healthy co-twin of an affected twin (not recorded which). This rearrangement joins TRBV3-1 to TRBJ1-1; TCRdb's D call of TRBD1 is untestable without DNA. The material sequenced was blood. CDR3 amino acids: CASSQGVRLELNTEAFF.